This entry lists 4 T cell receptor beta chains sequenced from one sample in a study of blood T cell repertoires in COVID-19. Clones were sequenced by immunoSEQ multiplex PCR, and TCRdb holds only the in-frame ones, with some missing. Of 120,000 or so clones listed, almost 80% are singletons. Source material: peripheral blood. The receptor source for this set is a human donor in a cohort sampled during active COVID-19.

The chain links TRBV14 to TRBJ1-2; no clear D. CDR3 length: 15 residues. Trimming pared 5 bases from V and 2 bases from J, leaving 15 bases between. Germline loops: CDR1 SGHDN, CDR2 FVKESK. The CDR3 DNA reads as TGTGCCAGCAGCTCTTATGGGTCGAGGAACTATGGCTACACCTTC. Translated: CASSSYGSRNYGYTF.

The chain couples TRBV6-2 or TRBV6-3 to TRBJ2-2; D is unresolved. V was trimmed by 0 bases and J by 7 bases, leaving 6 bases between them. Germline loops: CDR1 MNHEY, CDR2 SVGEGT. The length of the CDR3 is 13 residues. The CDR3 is CASSYSADGELFF. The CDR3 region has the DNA TGTGCCAGCAGTTACTCGGCGGACGGGGAGCTGTTTTTT.

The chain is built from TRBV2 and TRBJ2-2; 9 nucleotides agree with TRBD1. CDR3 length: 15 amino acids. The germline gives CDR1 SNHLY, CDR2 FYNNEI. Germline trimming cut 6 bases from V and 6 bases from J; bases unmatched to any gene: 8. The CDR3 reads CASSPGQGNAGELFF. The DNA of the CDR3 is TGTGCCAGCAGCCCGGGACAGGGAAATGCCGGGGAGCTGTTTTTT.

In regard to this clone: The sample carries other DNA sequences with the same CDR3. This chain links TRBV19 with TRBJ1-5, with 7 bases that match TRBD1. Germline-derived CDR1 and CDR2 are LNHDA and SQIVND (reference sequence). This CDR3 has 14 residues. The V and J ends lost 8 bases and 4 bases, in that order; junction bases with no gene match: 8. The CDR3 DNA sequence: TGTGCCAGTGGAGGACAGGCCGCTAATCAGCCCCAGCATTTT. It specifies CASGGQAANQPQHF.